This T cell receptor beta chain was found in a study of CD8 T cells in Susac syndrome. The CDR3 totals 11 residues. The germline V gene encodes CDR1 ENHRY and CDR2 SYGVKD. V was shortened by 7 bases and J by 6 bases, with 8 bases between the two germline ends. The RNA input was about 0.45 to 1 ug, and it was reverse transcribed with random hexamers. Amplification of TCR beta CDR3 was carried out by immunoSEQ multiplex PCR, which covered 54 Vbeta and 13 Jbeta segments. TCRdb analysed the immunoSEQ multiplex PCR reads with MiXCR anew, one entry per CDR3 protein. The table has 100,000 to 150,000 distinct CDR3 sequences, 94% seen once.

The clonotype comes from a human donor in good health. The sequencing sample was made of CD4+ T cells from PBMCs. The chain couples TRBV10-3 to TRBJ2-3, with D possibly being TRBD2 (5 bases). This CDR3 is CAINGLDTQYF. The CDR3 nucleotides read TGTGCCATCAACGGACTCGATACGCAGTATTTT.